This TCR beta chain was identified in a study of cytomegalovirus exposure and HLA in healthy donors. Across the whole study: There were several hundred genotyped donors. Of these, 81% fell in the genetic ancestry cluster associated with self-reported Caucasian donors. Overall study results and limits: There were some V segments, including TRBV6-2 and TRBV6-3, excluded as indistinguishable.

Looked up from germline, CDR1 is MDHEN and CDR2 is SYDVKM. Losses at the gene ends were 2 bases for V and 7 bases for J; bases not matched to a gene: 5. This CDR3 comprises 14 residues. The primer mix had 60 Vbeta and 13 Jbeta primers. The data were produced by immunoSEQ multiplex PCR, yet TCRdb's version contains in-frame clones alone and is incomplete. The sample consists of over 120,000 clones, 82% of them appearing once. This clone has a single count. The antigen is undetermined. The TCR comes from a young man in good health and CMV-seropositive. J is TRBJ2-7 and V is TRBV28, with 10 bases that match TRBD2. The sequencing input was PBMCs. The CDR3 nucleotides are TGTGCCAGCAGTTTAAGCGGGGGGGCGAGGGAGCAGTACTTC. Its protein is CASSLSGGAREQYF.